The present T cell receptor beta chain was sequenced within a study of blood T cell repertoires in COVID-19. Study as a whole: The United States, Italy and Spain were the sources of the acute and convalescent COVID-19 samples. Sources were T cells, B-cell-depleted T cells, or PBMCs; the material itself was cDNA or gDNA.

Original data processing: Nucleated cell counts were estimated from reference gene primer amplification. The repertoire was sequenced with immunoSEQ multiplex PCR; TCRdb's copy has only in-frame clones and lacks some. That table is the source of V, J and clone size, and D and trimming were worked out from the DNA. The data hold around 190,000 clones, with about 80% observed a single time. CDR3 size: 14 residues. V lost 4 bases, J lost 0 bases, and 9 bases lay in between. Germline V gene sequence: CDR1 SGHTA, CDR2 FQGNSA. The sequenced sample was peripheral blood. The V and J genes are TRBV7-2 and TRBJ2-5; D not resolved. The TCR originated in a man in his 70s with active or convalescent COVID-19. CDR3 protein: CASSWRPDQETQYF. CDR3 DNA: TGTGCCAGCAGCTGGAGACCCGACCAAGAGACCCAGTACTTC.